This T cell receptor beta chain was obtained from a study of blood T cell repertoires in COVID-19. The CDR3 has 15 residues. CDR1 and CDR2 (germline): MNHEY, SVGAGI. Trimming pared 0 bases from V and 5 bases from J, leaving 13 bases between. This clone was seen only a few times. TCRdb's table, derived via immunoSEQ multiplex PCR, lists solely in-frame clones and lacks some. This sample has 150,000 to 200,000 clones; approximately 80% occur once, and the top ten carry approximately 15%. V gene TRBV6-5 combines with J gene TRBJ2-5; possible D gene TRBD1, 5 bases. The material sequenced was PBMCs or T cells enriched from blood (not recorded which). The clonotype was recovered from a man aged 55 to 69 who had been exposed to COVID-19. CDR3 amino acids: CASSYSAAGPETQYF. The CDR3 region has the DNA TGTGCCAGCAGTTACTCGGCAGCAGGGCCGGAGACCCAGTACTTC.